The source of this TCR beta chain is a study of blood T cell repertoires in COVID-19. Study background: T cells, B-cell-depleted T cells, or PBMCs provided the cDNA or gDNA that served as material.

Source study methods: Counts of nucleated cells, estimated from reference gene primer amplification, were obtained. Assay: immunoSEQ multiplex PCR; the TCRdb copy retains only in-frame clones and omits some. V and J calls and clone size are copied from that table; D and trimming were computed from the DNA. The profile shows hundreds of thousands of clones, 80% to 85% of them singletons. Germline lookup yields CDR1 SGHAT and CDR2 FQNNGV. CDR3 length: 15 amino acids. The V end lost 0 bases, the J end lost 3 bases, and 12 bases lay between the germline ends. Recruits, aged about 18 to 90 years, lived in 24 US areas. Each participant's cohort was designated according to participant-reported clinical history.

The gene calls are TRBV11-2 and TRBJ2-7; D not resolved. The receptor was derived from a man aged 35-49 years who had been exposed to COVID-19. The sequenced sample consisted of PBMCs or T cells enriched from blood (not recorded which). CDR3 nucleotides: TGTGCCAGCAGCTTAGATGTTGACTCTCACTACGAGCAGTACTTC. Its translation: CASSLDVDSHYEQYF.